Listed below are T cell receptor beta chains from one sample, sequenced in a study of cytomegalovirus exposure and HLA in healthy donors. The method was immunoSEQ multiplex PCR; TCRdb's version includes in-frame clones alone and lacks a portion of them. The data contain 150,000 to 200,000 clones, 80% of them seen just once; the ten biggest clones take up roughly 9.3%. What was sequenced was PBMCs. The origin of the receptors is a young man in good health and CMV-seropositive. Both conserved end residues are part of each CDR3. A D gene is named only where the DNA matches it firmly. The size field is filled for only some rows; it gives once, few, many or a size class.

D gene	clone size	V gene	J gene	CDR3 protein	CDR3 DNA
TRBD2	few	TRBV7-8	TRBJ2-1	CASRARTSGRLSYNEQFF	TGTGCCAGCAGAGCACGGACTAGCGGGAGGCTTTCCTACAATGAGCAGTTCTTC
NA	NA	TRBV18	TRBJ2-7	CASSDTYEQYF	TGTGCCAGCTCAGACACCTACGAGCAGTACTTC
TRBD1	NA	TRBV11-2	TRBJ1-5	CASSLGTGGKGNQPQHF	TGTGCCAGCAGCTTGGGGACAGGGGGCAAGGGCAATCAGCCCCAGCATTTT
TRBD2	NA	TRBV29-1	TRBJ2-1	CSGLGLAAWDEQFF	TGCAGCGGTCTCGGACTAGCGGCTTGGGATGAGCAGTTCTTC
TRBD2	NA	TRBV9	TRBJ2-1	CASSVGGDNEQFF	TGTGCCAGCAGCGTTGGGGGGGACAATGAGCAGTTCTTC
TRBD1	few	TRBV4-1	TRBJ2-7	CASSQESWTGGYEQYF	TGCGCCAGCAGCCAAGAGAGCTGGACAGGGGGTTACGAGCAGTACTTC
NA	few	TRBV7-9	TRBJ2-2	CASSFAGELFF	TGTGCCAGCAGCTTCGCCGGGGAGCTGTTTTTT
NA	NA	TRBV7-9	TRBJ2-7	CASSPNPGEQYF	TGTGCCAGCAGCCCGAACCCAGGGGAGCAGTACTTC
NA	NA	TRBV29-1	TRBJ1-1	CSVERGMNTEAFF	TGCAGCGTTGAAAGGGGAATGAACACTGAAGCTTTCTTT
TRBD1	few	TRBV10-1	TRBJ1-1	CASPTGTEAFF	TGCGCCAGCCCGACAGGGACTGAAGCTTTCTTT
NA	once	TRBV7-9	TRBJ2-7	CASAEGSDYEQYF	TGTGCCAGTGCGGAGGGAAGTGACTACGAGCAGTACTTC
NA	once	TRBV6-5	TRBJ2-7	CASSYLAGTYEQYF	TGTGCCAGCAGTTATTTGGCAGGAACCTACGAGCAGTACTTC
NA	NA	TRBV5-8	TRBJ2-7	CASSLRSSSYEQYF	TGTGCCAGCAGCTTGCGGAGCAGCTCCTACGAGCAGTACTTC
NA	NA	TRBV5-1	TRBJ2-5	CASSPSGGYREQYF	TGCGCCAGCAGCCCCTCGGGTGGGTATCGGGAGCAGTACTTC
TRBD1	NA	TRBV10-3	TRBJ2-6	CAIRRTGIISGANVLTF	TGTGCCATCAGGAGGACAGGCATTATCTCTGGGGCCAACGTCCTGACTTTC
TRBD1	NA	TRBV7-8	TRBJ1-2	CASSVHGTANYGYTF	TGTGCCAGCAGCGTCCACGGGACAGCAAACTATGGCTACACCTTC
NA	once	TRBV6-1	TRBJ1-5	CASRRLGQPQHF	TGTGCCAGCAGGCGGCTGGGTCAGCCCCAGCATTTT
NA	NA	TRBV7-2	TRBJ1-4	CASSQELGRGREKLFF	TGCGCCAGCAGCCAAGAATTGGGTCGGGGGAGGGAAAAACTGTTTTTT
TRBD1	NA	TRBV28	TRBJ2-5	CASSRPGTGSETQYF	TGTGCCAGCAGCCGTCCCGGGACAGGGTCGGAGACCCAGTACTTC
TRBD1	NA	TRBV6-1	TRBJ2-7	CASRGTGGLYEQYF	TGTGCCAGCAGGGGGACAGGGGGACTCTACGAGCAGTACTTC
TRBD1	NA	TRBV5-1	TRBJ1-6	CASSFTGGNSPLHF	TGCGCCAGCAGCTTTACAGGGGGCAACTCACCCCTCCACTTT
TRBD1	once	TRBV6-1	TRBJ2-5	CASSSGQEETQYF	TGTGCCAGCAGTTCGGGACAGGAAGAGACCCAGTACTTC
NA	NA	TRBV27	TRBJ2-6	CASSQANGANVLTF	TGTGCCAGCTCTCAGGCGAATGGGGCCAACGTCCTGACTTTC
NA	few	TRBV7-8	TRBJ2-7	CASSRYSLEQYF	TGTGCCAGCAGCCGATACTCCCTCGAGCAGTACTTC
NA	many	TRBV7-9	TRBJ2-2	CASSRDGWAGELFF	TGTGCCAGCAGCCGCGACGGGTGGGCCGGGGAGCTGTTTTTT
NA	few	TRBV2	TRBJ1-2	CASSPLAGRNYGYTF	TGTGCCAGCAGTCCCTTGGCAGGGCGAAACTATGGCTACACCTTC
TRBD1	NA	TRBV5-6	TRBJ2-7	CASSYRQGANEQYF	TGTGCCAGCAGCTATAGACAGGGGGCCAACGAGCAGTACTTC
NA	NA	TRBV4-3	TRBJ2-7	CASSQGTRSYEQYF	TGCGCCAGCAGCCAAGGAACGCGATCATACGAGCAGTACTTC
TRBD1	NA	TRBV19	TRBJ2-7	CASSISGTGHYEQYF	TGTGCCAGTAGTATATCTGGGACAGGGCACTACGAGCAGTACTTC
NA	NA	TRBV5-1	TRBJ1-1	CASSLLTENTEAFF	TGCGCCAGCAGCTTGTTAACAGAGAACACTGAAGCTTTCTTT
NA	NA	TRBV2	TRBJ1-1	CASSESLEAFF	TGTGCCAGCAGTGAGAGCTTGGAAGCTTTCTTT
NA	NA	TRBV11-3	TRBJ2-4	CASSSFGENIQYF	TGTGCCAGCAGTTCCTTCGGGGAAAACATTCAGTACTTC
NA	NA	TRBV9	TRBJ1-1	CASSVRVGTEAFF	TGTGCCAGCAGCGTACGGGTGGGCACTGAAGCTTTCTTT
TRBD1	NA	TRBV9	TRBJ2-6	CASTRSQGVDLGGANVLTF	TGTGCCAGCACCAGATCCCAGGGGGTCGACCTGGGGGGGGCCAACGTCCTGACTTTC
NA	NA	TRBV2	TRBJ2-7	CASSEEGASYEQYF	TGTGCCAGCAGTGAGGAGGGGGCCTCCTACGAGCAGTACTTC
NA	NA	TRBV29-1	TRBJ2-1	CSVDLGGDKFF	TGCAGCGTTGACCTGGGGGGAGATAAGTTCTTC
TRBD1	few	TRBV7-2	TRBJ1-4	CASSLPLTGEGEKLFF	TGTGCCAGCAGCTTACCCCTGACAGGGGAGGGTGAAAAACTGTTTTTT
NA	NA	TRBV2	TRBJ2-5	CASSDGQTETQYF	TGTGCCAGCAGTGACGGACAGACTGAGACCCAGTACTTC
NA	NA	TRBV21-1	TRBJ1-1	CASSKHRGNTEAFF	TGTGCCAGCAGCAAACACAGGGGGAACACTGAAGCTTTCTTT
NA	few	TRBV15	TRBJ2-1	CATSSARWGEQFF	TGTGCCACCAGCAGCGCGCGATGGGGCGAGCAGTTCTTC
TRBD2	few	TRBV7-9	TRBJ2-7	CASSTQASGSPEQYF	TGTGCCAGCAGCACACAGGCTAGCGGGAGTCCCGAGCAGTACTTC
NA	NA	TRBV19	TRBJ2-7	CASSWSHTLKRPYEQYF	TGTGCCAGTAGTTGGAGCCACACCCTAAAGCGACCCTACGAGCAGTACTTC
TRBD1	NA	TRBV5-5	TRBJ2-7	CASSWDRVREQYF	TGTGCCAGCAGCTGGGACAGGGTGAGGGAGCAGTACTTC
TRBD1	few	TRBV2	TRBJ2-3	CASSDFETGVTDTQYF	TGTGCCAGCAGTGATTTTGAGACAGGGGTTACAGATACGCAGTATTTT
NA	few	TRBV19	TRBJ1-5	CASSIGRGGNQPQHF	TGTGCCAGTAGTATAGGCCGGGGGGGCAATCAGCCCCAGCATTTT
TRBD1	NA	TRBV2	TRBJ2-7	CASSWTGFDEQYF	TGTGCCAGCAGTTGGACAGGGTTCGACGAGCAGTACTTC
NA	NA	TRBV7-2	TRBJ2-1	CASSLQEINEQFF	TGTGCCAGCAGCTTACAAGAGATTAATGAGCAGTTCTTC
TRBD1	few	TRBV7-9	TRBJ1-1	CASSLGQGSTEAFF	TGTGCCAGCAGCCTGGGACAGGGAAGCACTGAAGCTTTCTTT
NA	NA	TRBV4-3	TRBJ1-2	CASSQELGLTVNYGYTF	TGCGCCAGCAGCCAAGAACTCGGGTTGACAGTGAACTATGGCTACACCTTC
TRBD1	NA	TRBV7-6	TRBJ2-7	CASSRDRNYEQYF	TGTGCCAGCAGCCGGGACAGGAACTACGAGCAGTACTTC
TRBD1	NA	TRBV5-1	TRBJ1-2	CASSPGQGSSNYGYTF	TGCGCCAGCAGCCCAGGACAGGGGTCATCTAACTATGGCTACACCTTC
NA	NA	TRBV30	TRBJ2-1	CAWNHGGGGDEQFF	TGTGCCTGGAATCATGGTGGGGGCGGTGATGAGCAGTTCTTC
NA	NA	TRBV7-8	TRBJ2-7	CASSSGTIGFEQYF	TGTGCCAGCAGCTCTGGGACAATAGGTTTCGAGCAGTACTTC
TRBD1	once	TRBV19	TRBJ1-1	CATDRGESTEAFF	TGTGCCACGGACAGGGGCGAGAGCACTGAAGCTTTCTTT
NA	NA	TRBV7-6	TRBJ1-2	CASSLGGRGDYGYTF	TGTGCCAGCAGCTTAGGAGGACGGGGGGACTATGGCTACACCTTC
NA	NA	TRBV28	TRBJ2-7	CASRSSTELVEQYF	TGTGCCAGCAGATCCTCGACAGAGCTCGTCGAGCAGTACTTC
NA	NA	TRBV5-6	TRBJ2-6	CASSLRGAGANVLTF	TGTGCCAGCAGCTTGAGGGGCGCTGGGGCCAACGTCCTGACTTTC
TRBD1	NA	TRBV4-1	TRBJ2-7	CASSHPGQDSSREQYF	TGCGCCAGCAGCCATCCCGGACAGGATTCCTCAAGGGAGCAGTACTTC
NA	NA	TRBV2	TRBJ1-1	CASSRENTEAFF	TGTGCCAGCAGTCGGGAGAACACTGAAGCTTTCTTT
TRBD2	NA	TRBV5-1	TRBJ2-1	CASSVNLAGRGQFF	TGCGCCAGCAGCGTTAACCTAGCGGGAAGGGGACAGTTCTTC